These T cell receptor beta chains were read from a single sample in a study of blood T cell repertoires in COVID-19. The assay was immunoSEQ multiplex PCR, and TCRdb's table has in-frame clones only and misses some. This table holds 80,000 to 90,000 clones, almost 85% found once. The sample taken for sequencing was peripheral blood. The source of these receptors is a woman older than 75 with acute or convalescent COVID-19. Both conserved end residues are part of each CDR3. A D gene is named only where the DNA matches it firmly. Clone size is given for some rows only: seen once, a few or many times, or a class if the clone is expanded.

CDR3 DNA: TGTGCCAGCAGTGGGACAGGAGCCGCAACTAATGAAAAACTGTTTTTT
CDR3 protein: CASSGTGAATNEKLFF
V gene: TRBV6-1
J gene: TRBJ1-4
D gene: TRBD1
clone size: .

CDR3 DNA: TGTGCTAGTGGTTTGGACGGGAACACTGAAGCTTTCTTT
CDR3 protein: CASGLDGNTEAFF
V gene: TRBV12-5
J gene: TRBJ1-1
D gene: .
clone size: .

CDR3 DNA: TGTGCCAGTAAGAACAGGGGGGACACCGGGGAGCTGTTTTTT
CDR3 protein: CASKNRGDTGELFF
V gene: TRBV19
J gene: TRBJ2-2
D gene: TRBD1
clone size: .

CDR3 DNA: TGTGCCAGCAGCTTAGGTGCGGGGTCCTCCTACGAGCAGTACTTC
CDR3 protein: CASSLGAGSSYEQYF
V gene: TRBV11-2
J gene: TRBJ2-7
D gene: .
clone size: few

CDR3 DNA: TGTGCCAGCAGTGACCATTTTGAGCAGTTCTTC
CDR3 protein: CASSDHFEQFF
V gene: TRBV2
J gene: TRBJ2-1
D gene: .
clone size: few

CDR3 DNA: TGTGCCAGCAGTCTACGGACAGATCAAGCTTTCTTT
CDR3 protein: CASSLRTDQAFF
V gene: TRBV6-5
J gene: TRBJ1-1
D gene: .
clone size: .

CDR3 DNA: TGTGCCAGCAGTGATCAGCACGGGGTCGGCACTGAAGCTTTCTTT
CDR3 protein: CASSDQHGVGTEAFF
V gene: TRBV2
J gene: TRBJ1-1
D gene: .
clone size: .

CDR3 DNA: TGTGCCAGTAGTTCCCCAAGCGGGGGGGCGCAAGAGACCCAGTACTTC
CDR3 protein: CASSSPSGGAQETQYF
V gene: TRBV19
J gene: TRBJ2-5
D gene: TRBD2
clone size: .

CDR3 DNA: TGTGCCAGCAGCGTAGGACTAGCGGCCCAAGAGACCCAGTACTTC
CDR3 protein: CASSVGLAAQETQYF
V gene: TRBV9
J gene: TRBJ2-5
D gene: TRBD2
clone size: .

CDR3 DNA: TGTGCCAGCAGTTACCCGGACTATGGCTACACCTTC
CDR3 protein: CASSYPDYGYTF
V gene: TRBV12-3/TRBV12-4
J gene: TRBJ1-2
D gene: .
clone size: .

CDR3 DNA: TGTGCCAGCAGCAAGACAGGGGGGTACTCCTACGAGCAGTACTTC
CDR3 protein: CASSKTGGYSYEQYF
V gene: TRBV9
J gene: TRBJ2-7
D gene: TRBD1
clone size: .

CDR3 DNA: TGTGCCAGCAGCCCAGTACAGGGATTAAACACTGAAGCTTTCTTT
CDR3 protein: CASSPVQGLNTEAFF
V gene: TRBV7-9
J gene: TRBJ1-1
D gene: .
clone size: .

CDR3 DNA: TGTGCCAGCAGCCCCAGTTACAGGGGCACTAATGAAAAACTGTTTTTT
CDR3 protein: CASSPSYRGTNEKLFF
V gene: TRBV21-1
J gene: TRBJ1-4
D gene: .
clone size: .

CDR3 DNA: TGTGCCAGCACCGGACAGTCCTACGAGCAGTACTTC
CDR3 protein: CASTGQSYEQYF
V gene: TRBV6-5
J gene: TRBJ2-7
D gene: .
clone size: .

CDR3 DNA: TGTGCCAGCAGCGCCAAGAGGCTAACCCGCACAGATACGCAGTATTTT
CDR3 protein: CASSAKRLTRTDTQYF
V gene: TRBV2
J gene: TRBJ2-3
D gene: .
clone size: .

CDR3 DNA: TGTGCCAGCAGCTTAGTTGCGGGGAAAACAGATACGCAGTATTTT
CDR3 protein: CASSLVAGKTDTQYF
V gene: TRBV7-9
J gene: TRBJ2-3
D gene: .
clone size: once

CDR3 DNA: TGTGCCAGCAGCTTGGGGTCAGGGAATAATCAGCCCCAGCATTTT
CDR3 protein: CASSLGSGNNQPQHF
V gene: TRBV5-5
J gene: TRBJ1-5
D gene: .
clone size: once

CDR3 DNA: TGTGCCAGCAGTCTAAAGAGGGAGACCCAGTACTTC
CDR3 protein: CASSLKRETQYF
V gene: TRBV28
J gene: TRBJ2-5
D gene: .
clone size: .

CDR3 DNA: TGTGCCAGTAGTAACAACGCCGGACAGGGAGGTCAGCCCCAGCATTTT
CDR3 protein: CASSNNAGQGGQPQHF
V gene: TRBV19
J gene: TRBJ1-5
D gene: TRBD1
clone size: .

CDR3 DNA: TGTGCCAGCTCACCGGCGGGACAGCGCACAGATACGCAGTATTTT
CDR3 protein: CASSPAGQRTDTQYF
V gene: TRBV18
J gene: TRBJ2-3
D gene: .
clone size: .

CDR3 DNA: TGCGCCAGCAGCCCCCAGGGAGGAGGGAAGAAGGATGGCTACACCTTC
CDR3 protein: CASSPQGGGKKDGYTF
V gene: TRBV4-1
J gene: TRBJ1-2
D gene: .
clone size: few

CDR3 DNA: TGTGCCAGCAGTGCCGGAAATCACTGGGGGGGCGGCTACACCTTC
CDR3 protein: CASSAGNHWGGGYTF
V gene: TRBV2
J gene: TRBJ1-2
D gene: .
clone size: .

CDR3 DNA: TGTGCCAGTAGGGGACAGGGAGAACCTAATTCACCCCTCCACTTT
CDR3 protein: CASRGQGEPNSPLHF
V gene: TRBV19
J gene: TRBJ1-6
D gene: TRBD1
clone size: .

CDR3 DNA: TGCAGTGCTAGTCCCCTAGCGGGAGGGTCGACGGATACGCAGTATTTT
CDR3 protein: CSASPLAGGSTDTQYF
V gene: TRBV20-1
J gene: TRBJ2-3
D gene: TRBD2
clone size: .

CDR3 DNA: TGTGCCAGCAGCTCCGGGACAGTAAATACCGGGGAGCTGTTTTTT
CDR3 protein: CASSSGTVNTGELFF
V gene: TRBV6-5
J gene: TRBJ2-2
D gene: TRBD1
clone size: .

CDR3 DNA: TGTGCCAGCAGCTTAGAAACAGGGGTACGATCACCCCTCCACTTT
CDR3 protein: CASSLETGVRSPLHF
V gene: TRBV7-2
J gene: TRBJ1-6
D gene: TRBD1
clone size: once

CDR3 DNA: TGTGCCAGCAGTGAGTCCAGGAACACTGAAGCTTTCTTT
CDR3 protein: CASSESRNTEAFF
V gene: TRBV6-1
J gene: TRBJ1-1
D gene: .
clone size: .

CDR3 DNA: TGTGCCAGCAGCCGAACAGGGAATGAGCAGTTCTTC
CDR3 protein: CASSRTGNEQFF
V gene: TRBV14
J gene: TRBJ2-1
D gene: .
clone size: .

CDR3 DNA: TGTGCCAGCAGTGATCAGGGGGACACTGAAGCTTTCTTT
CDR3 protein: CASSDQGDTEAFF
V gene: TRBV7-9
J gene: TRBJ1-1
D gene: TRBD1
clone size: .

CDR3 DNA: TGTGCCAGCAGTGGACAGGGGATAGAGGCGGGTGGCTACACCTTC
CDR3 protein: CASSGQGIEAGGYTF
V gene: TRBV27
J gene: TRBJ1-2
D gene: TRBD1
clone size: few

CDR3 DNA: TGTGCCAGCAGCGCTCATACAAGGGGGGGAGCTTTCTTT
CDR3 protein: CASSAHTRGGAFF
V gene: TRBV9
J gene: TRBJ1-1
D gene: .
clone size: .

CDR3 DNA: TGTGCCAGCAGCTTAGGTGCCGGGGGCTCCTACGAGCAGTACTTC
CDR3 protein: CASSLGAGGSYEQYF
V gene: TRBV7-8
J gene: TRBJ2-7
D gene: .
clone size: .

CDR3 DNA: TGTGCCAGCAGCCCACTCCTCAGGGGGACAGATACGCAGTATTTT
CDR3 protein: CASSPLLRGTDTQYF
V gene: TRBV13
J gene: TRBJ2-3
D gene: TRBD1
clone size: .

CDR3 DNA: TGTGCCAGTAGTCGACTGGATGGCTACACCTTC
CDR3 protein: CASSRLDGYTF
V gene: TRBV19
J gene: TRBJ1-2
D gene: .
clone size: .

CDR3 DNA: TGCGCCAGCAGCCGGGGACAGGGAGACACTGAAGCTTTCTTT
CDR3 protein: CASSRGQGDTEAFF
V gene: TRBV5-1
J gene: TRBJ1-1
D gene: TRBD1
clone size: .

CDR3 DNA: TGTGCCAGCAGCTCGGCCGGGACTCCGGAGACCCAGTACTTC
CDR3 protein: CASSSAGTPETQYF
V gene: TRBV7-3
J gene: TRBJ2-5
D gene: .
clone size: few